This TCR beta chain was identified in a study of Graves' ophthalmopathy and Graves' hyperthyroidism. The V and J ends lost 9 bases and 3 bases respectively, with 11 bases between them. This CDR3 spans 12 amino acids. From RNA, the CDR3 regions of TCR beta chains were amplified and sequenced. HTBI primers primed a first-round RT-PCR, and a second-round multiplex PCR followed. MiXCR, applied by TCRdb to the multiplex PCR reads, yields one record per CDR3 protein. This table has 40,000 or so distinct CDR3 sequences, more than 45% appearing once. Among the exclusions were patients with other autoimmune diseases, uncontrolled infections, pregnancy or lactation. PBMCs stemmed from 10 ml of fresh peripheral blood. Points from the study as a whole: Most expanded clonotypes in thyroid above 0.001 frequency also showed up in blood. The 13-signature model separated ophthalmopathy from stable hyperthyroidism at 85% to 90% sensitivity and 80% to 84% specificity.

For this clonotype: What it binds is not known. In this CDR3 the conserved last residue, phenylalanine or tryptophan, is missing, so a read error is likely.

The sequenced sample was peripheral blood. The gene calls are TRBV12-3 or TRBV12-4 and TRBJ1-1; D gene ambiguous. The clonotype was recovered from an adult man with Graves' ophthalmopathy. CDR3 residues: CASRYGHTEAFS. The CDR3 DNA sequence: TGTGCCAGTCGTTATGGGCACACTGAAGCTTTCTCT.